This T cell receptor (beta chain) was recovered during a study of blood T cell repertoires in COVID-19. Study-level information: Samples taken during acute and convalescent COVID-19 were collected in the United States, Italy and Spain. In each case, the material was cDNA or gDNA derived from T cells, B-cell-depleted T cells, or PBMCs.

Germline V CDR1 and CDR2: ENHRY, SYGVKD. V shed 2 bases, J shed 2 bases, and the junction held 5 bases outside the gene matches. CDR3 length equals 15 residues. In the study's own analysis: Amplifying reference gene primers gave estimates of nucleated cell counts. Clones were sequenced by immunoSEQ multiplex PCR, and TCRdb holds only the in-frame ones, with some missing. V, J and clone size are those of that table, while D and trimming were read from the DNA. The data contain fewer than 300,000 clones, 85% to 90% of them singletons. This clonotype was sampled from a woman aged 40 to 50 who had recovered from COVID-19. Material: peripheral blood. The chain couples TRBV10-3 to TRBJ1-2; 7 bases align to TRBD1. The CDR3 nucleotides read TGTGCCATCAGTGAGCGGCCGACAGGGAACTATGGCTACACCTTC. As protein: CAISERPTGNYGYTF.